The present T cell receptor (beta chain) was sequenced within a study of regulatory T cells in long-lasting Graves disease. The study's findings and limits: Lower TCR diversity was seen in persistent Graves' patients than in newly diagnosed ones. Accuracy may have been reduced by the small sample size. Persistent disease preferred TRBV28, TRBJ1-2 and TRBJ2-5.

Noted time point: persistent/refractory GD, antithyroid drugs over 5 years with positive TRAb. PBMC RNA was the source of the TCR library. EDTA tubes held Nine milliliters of peripheral blood from each patient. This clonotype was recorded at least ten times. Its antigen is unidentified. Through Arm-PCR of CDR3 regions and iRepertoire HTBI primers, TCR beta libraries were built. MiXCR was run by TCRdb on the multiplex PCR reads, yielding one entry per CDR3 protein. Among more than 300,000 distinct CDR3 sequences listed, about 23% were seen once. Germline-derived CDR1 and CDR2 are SNHLY and FYNNEI. Losses at the gene ends were 3 bases for V and 5 bases for J; bases not matched to a gene: 5. The length of the CDR3 is 15 residues.

The specimen comprised peripheral blood mononuclear cells (PBMCs), sampled when the disease was refractory, from a patient treated with antithyroid drugs. This clonotype originated in a middle-aged woman with Graves disease. The chain employs TRBV2 and TRBJ2-2, with 8 bases that match TRBD2. The CDR3 coding sequence is TGTGCCAGCAGTGATGGACTAGCCGAGACCGGGGAGCTGTTTTTT. This translates into CASSDGLAETGELFF.